These 2 T cell receptor beta chains came from one sample sequenced in a study of post-analysis software for immune sequencing data. Study-wide findings and caveats: Controls had lower frequencies than patients of four or five TRBV segments, which included TRBV5-6, TRBV5-1 and TRBV20-1.

cDNA libraries of TCR beta carried unique molecular identifiers. TCRdb reprocessed the PCR reads with MiXCR, giving one entry per CDR3 protein. This sample yields about 200,000 distinct CDR3 sequences, of which over 25% are seen a single time; approximately 3% belongs to the top ten. For these TCRs, the target antigens are not known. The sequenced sample consisted of blood. These receptors all come from a girl aged 2-17 years with multiple sclerosis.

The chain employs TRBV10-3 and TRBJ2-4; no reliable D call. Germline assignment: CDR1 ENHRY and CDR2 SYGVKD. The germline V and J ends were trimmed by 1 base and 5 bases, with 3 bases remaining between them. CDR3 length: 12 residues. The CDR3 nucleotides read TGTGCCATCAGTGAGTGGCAAAACATTCAGTACTTC. It is translated as CAISEWQNIQYF.

This clonotype was seen repeatedly, ten times or more. The CDR3 reads CAIGTSGGREQYF. CDR3 nucleotide sequence: TGTGCCATTGGGACTAGCGGGGGTCGGGAGCAGTACTTC. The rearrangement uses TRBV10-3 and TRBJ2-7; 14 nucleotides match TRBD2. V lost 9 bases, J lost 7 bases, and 5 bases stayed unmatched. The CDR3 contains 13 residues. The germline CDR1 and CDR2 sequences are ENHRY and SYGVKD.